This T cell receptor (beta chain) was documented in a study of cytomegalovirus exposure and HLA in healthy donors. The PCR had 60 Vbeta and 13 Jbeta primers. Method: immunoSEQ multiplex PCR; TCRdb's copy keeps in-frame clones and lacks some. The table shows about 160,000 clones, with approximately 81% occurring only once. Points on this clone: Its antigen remains unknown.

The study's findings and limits: Reports indicate that TCR beta sequences accurately predicted the HLA-A and HLA-B alleles of most subjects. Indistinguishability led to the exclusion of some V segments, TRBV6-2 and TRBV6-3 included. TCR association rates varied by HLA locus in a later analysis, with DRB1 highest and HLA-C lowest. A prior analysis recorded that most TCR beta V segments were productive about 90% or about 30% of the time.

After removal of 5 bases from V and 0 bases from J, the junction contained 7 bases not matched to a gene. CDR1 SGHRS and CDR2 YFSETQ come from the germline V gene. The CDR3 totals 17 residues. The clonotype comes from a man younger than 30 in good health and CMV-seronegative. The sequencing input was PBMCs. V and J are TRBV5-1 and TRBJ2-6; 8 bases match TRBD1. CDR3 bases: TGCGCCAGCAGAACGACAGGGGACCCCTCTGGGGCCAACGTCCTGACTTTC. Protein product: CASRTTGDPSGANVLTF.